The clone carrying this T cell receptor beta chain was detected only a few times. This sample is drawn from a study of blood T cell repertoires in COVID-19. Background on the study: Material from acute and convalescent COVID-19 was sourced from the United States, Italy and Spain. Sources were T cells, B-cell-depleted T cells, or PBMCs; the material itself was cDNA or gDNA.

Trimming cost V 8 bases and J 5 bases; bases outside gene matches: 3. CDR1 LGHDT and CDR2 YNNKEL come from the germline V gene (reference sequence). The CDR3 runs to 13 residues. Per the original data handling: Reference gene primer amplification gave estimated nucleated cell counts. Generated by immunoSEQ multiplex PCR, the TCRdb table keeps only in-frame clones and is missing some. V and J calls and clone size follow that table, whereas D and trimming were derived from the DNA. The sample lists roughly 200,000 clones, 80% to 90% occurring once. The origin of this receptor is a man aged 40-55 years with active or convalescent COVID-19. This chain uses TRBV3-1 (or the pseudogene TRBV3-2) with TRBJ1-4, with 9 positions matching TRBD1. The sequenced material came from peripheral blood. CDR3: CASRQGVNEKLFF. CDR3 nucleotide sequence: TGTGCCAGCCGACAGGGGGTAAATGAAAAACTGTTTTTT.